This T cell receptor (beta chain) came from a study of PD-L1 blockade in urothelial cancer. Turning to the study itself: From 2014, patients received atezolizumab, given as 1,200 mg intravenously every 3 weeks. At 3 weeks after treatment start (second dose) and again at 6 weeks, blood was analyzed. About 90% of the 29 patients were males with bladder-origin urothelial cancer. T cell content in blood samples showed a median of about 140,000.

Specified time point: peripheral blood 6 weeks after treatment start. Generated by immunoSEQ multiplex PCR, the TCRdb table keeps only in-frame clones and is missing some. The sample has roughly 76,000 clones, approximately 89% seen once. Per the germline V gene, CDR1 is MNHEY and CDR2 is SMNVEV (reference sequence). CDR3 length equals 16 residues. Losses at the gene ends were 7 bases for V and 1 base for J; bases not matched to a gene: 7. The V and J genes are TRBV27 and TRBJ2-2; the match to TRBD1 covers 9 bases. The sequenced sample was PBMCs, obtained around atezolizumab (anti-PD-L1) treatment. The origin of this receptor is a woman of 80 years or more with urothelial cancer. In nucleotides, the CDR3 is TGTGCCAGCAATCCCAGGGGACAGGGGAACACCGGGGAGCTGTTTTTT. This translates into CASNPRGQGNTGELFF.